Sequencing of this T cell receptor beta chain was carried out in a study of blood T cell repertoires in COVID-19. The wider study: The analysed material was cDNA or gDNA that came from T cells, B-cell-depleted T cells, or PBMCs.

Authors' analysis steps: For nucleated cells, counts were estimated from reference gene primer amplification. Clones were read by immunoSEQ multiplex PCR, and TCRdb kept only the in-frame ones, dropping some. V, J and clone size derive from that table, while D and trimming were established from the DNA sequence. The table shows some 270,000 clones, with roughly 84% occurring only once. The V gene's germline CDR1 is MNHEY and CDR2 SVGAGI. This CDR3 has 14 amino acids. V dropped 2 bases and J dropped 7 bases, with 14 bases sitting between them. The receptor's source is a woman aged 40 to 55 who had recovered from COVID-19. The chain uses TRBV6-5 and TRBJ1-2; D possibly corresponds to TRBD1 (5 bases). Sequenced input: peripheral blood. The CDR3 protein is CASSYGGERGGYTF. The CDR3 DNA follows: TGTGCCAGCAGTTACGGCGGGGAAAGGGGTGGCTACACCTTC.